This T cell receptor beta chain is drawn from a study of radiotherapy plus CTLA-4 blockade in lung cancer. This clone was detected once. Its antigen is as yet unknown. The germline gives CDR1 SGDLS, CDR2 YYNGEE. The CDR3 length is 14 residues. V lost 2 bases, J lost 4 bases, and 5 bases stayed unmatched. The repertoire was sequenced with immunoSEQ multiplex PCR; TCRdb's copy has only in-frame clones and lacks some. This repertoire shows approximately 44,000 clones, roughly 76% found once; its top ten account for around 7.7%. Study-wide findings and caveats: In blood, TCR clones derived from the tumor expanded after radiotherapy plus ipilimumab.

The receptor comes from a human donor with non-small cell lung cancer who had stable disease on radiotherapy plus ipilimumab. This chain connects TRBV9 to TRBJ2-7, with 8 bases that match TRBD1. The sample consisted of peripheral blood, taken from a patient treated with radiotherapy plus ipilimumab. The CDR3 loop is CASSVDRVGYEQYF. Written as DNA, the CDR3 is TGTGCCAGCAGCGTGGACAGGGTTGGGTACGAGCAGTACTTC.